These 26 T cell receptor beta chains share one sample of origin, sequenced in a study of blood T cells in healthy people across ages. It was with a sample-barcoded 5' primer and a J-beta primer mix that a second PCR of about 7 to 12 cycles was run. TCRdb re-called the 5' RACE reads through MiXCR, storing one row per CDR3 protein. The table records hundreds of thousands of distinct CDR3 sequences, about 34% of them present only once. Sequencing was performed on blood. The receptor source for this set is an elderly woman in good health.

Regarding this clonotype: Just one base apart from a much larger clone, this may be a read error. As DNA, the CDR3 is TGTGCCAGCAGCCCAACCGAGGTTATCGCTGGAGGCTACACCTTC. It is translated as CASSPTEVIAGGYTF. The chain combines TRBV7-9 with TRBJ1-2, with D uncertain. Germline lookup yields CDR1 SEHNR and CDR2 FQNEAQ (reference sequence). Trimming took off 5 bases at V and 8 bases at J, with 21 bases between the two ends. This CDR3 has 15 residues.

Concerning this clonotype: A much bigger clone sits one base away, suggesting this may be a read error. The chain recombines TRBV20-1 with TRBJ2-3, with D possibly TRBD1 on 5 matching bases. Looked up from germline, CDR1 is DFQATT and CDR2 is SNEGSKA (reference sequence). CDR3 size: 11 residues. The DNA of the CDR3 is TGCAGTGCTAGCCCCACAGGTACGCGGTATTTT. Translation: CSASPTGTRYF.

This clonotype was counted at least ten times. The CDR3 loop is CASSLGYYGYTF. CDR3 nucleotides: TGTGCCAGCAGCTTAGGCTACTATGGCTACACCTTC. The chain combines TRBV7-9 with TRBJ1-2; D uncertain. The V gene lost 1 base and the J gene lost 3 bases, with 3 bases spanning the gap. This CDR3 contains 12 residues. Germline values: CDR1 SEHNR, CDR2 FQNEAQ (reference sequence).

There are many counts of this clonotype. The rearrangement joins TRBV9 to TRBJ2-4, with TRBD1 matching 7 bases. Germline values: CDR1 SGDLS, CDR2 YYNGEE. This CDR3 is built from 16 residues. After removal of 1 base from V and 2 bases from J, the junction contained 6 bases not matched to a gene. Written as DNA, the CDR3 is TGTGCCAGCAGCGTAAATACAGGGGAAACCAAAAACATTCAGTACTTC. It encodes CASSVNTGETKNIQYF.

There are many counts of this clonotype. The chain combines TRBV20-1 with TRBJ2-5; 7 nucleotides agree with TRBD2. Germline assignment: CDR1 DFQATT and CDR2 SNEGSKA (reference sequence). The CDR3 is 13 residues long. Unmatched junction bases numbered 8, after V lost 4 bases and J lost 6 bases. Here the CDR3 reads CSATRGGEKTQYF. The CDR3 coding sequence is TGCAGTGCTACCCGCGGGGGAGAAAAGACCCAGTACTTC.

This clonotype was seen repeatedly, ten times or more. The chain carries TRBV12-3 or TRBV12-4 and TRBJ1-2, with D maybe TRBD1 (6 bases). Trimming pared 7 bases from V and 4 bases from J, leaving 16 bases between. The CDR3 loop spans 14 amino acids. This CDR3 reads CASTEGGVSYGYTF. The CDR3 DNA reads as TGTGCCAGCACGGAGGGGGGGGTGAGCTATGGCTACACCTTC.

J is TRBJ2-5 and V is TRBV20-1; 14 bases fit TRBD2. This CDR3 has 15 amino acids. The J segment lost 5 bases and the V segment lost 4 bases, leaving 6 bases of the junction unmatched. Germline CDR1 reads DFQATT; CDR2 reads SNEGSKA (reference sequence). The DNA of the CDR3 is TGCAGTGCTATCGGGACTAGCGGGAGTTATGAGACCCAGTACTTC. Its translation: CSAIGTSGSYETQYF.

This clonotype was seen repeatedly, ten times or more. The rearrangement uses TRBV4-1 and TRBJ2-1; a possible D gene is TRBD2 (6 bases). The CDR3 is 20 amino acids. Trimming stripped 4 bases from V and 0 bases from J, with 25 bases between. The germline V gene has CDR1 MGHRA and CDR2 YSYEKL. CDR3 residues: CASSRTWRDEEFVSYNEQFF. CDR3 bases: TGCGCCAGCAGCCGCACGTGGCGGGACGAAGAATTCGTCTCCTACAATGAGCAGTTCTTC.

This clonotype was recorded many times. The chain recombines TRBV5-1 with TRBJ2-3, with TRBD1 as a possible D gene (5 bases). The CDR3 runs 15 residues. Germline V gene sequence: CDR1 SGHRS, CDR2 YFSETQ. V dropped 4 bases and J dropped 0 bases, with 12 bases sitting between them. This chain's CDR3 is CASSPDGHSTDTQYF. For the CDR3, the DNA is TGCGCCAGCAGCCCGGACGGACATAGCACAGATACGCAGTATTTT.

The chain joins TRBV5-6 to TRBJ1-4, with 8 bases lining up with TRBD1. Germline CDR1 SGHDT, CDR2 YYEEEE. V lost 0 bases and J lost 12; bases outside the gene matches: 7. This CDR3 comprises 14 residues. CDR3 coding DNA: TGTGCCAGCAGCTTGGGGGGAGACAGGGGACAACTGTTTTTT. As protein: CASSLGGDRGQLFF.

Turning to this clonotype: Germline and junction disagree at one end, which may indicate a read error. The CDR3 reads CVSSSRRGASTDTQYF. The DNA for the CDR3 is TGTGTCAGCAGCTCGCGGAGGGGTGCTAGCACAGATACGCAGTATTTT. This chain links TRBV11-3 with TRBJ2-3, with a tentative D call TRBD2 (6 bases). The CDR3 runs to 16 residues. CDR1 and CDR2 (germline): SGHNT, YENEEA. Based on the CDR3 plus reference TRBV11-3 and TRBJ2-3, the full variable domain is EAGVVQSPRYKIIEKKQPVAFWCNPISGHNTLYWYLQNLGQGPELLIRYENEEAVDDSQLPKDRFSAERLKGVDSTLKIQPAELGDSAVYLCVSSSRRGASTDTQYFGPGTRLTVL.

This clonotype occurred a few times. The rearrangement joins TRBV27 to TRBJ1-1; 10 bases fit TRBD1. J was trimmed by 1 base and V by 4 bases; bases with no gene match: 6. The V gene's germline CDR1 is MNHEY and CDR2 SMNVEV (reference sequence). The CDR3 extends over 16 amino acids. This chain's CDR3 is CASSSQRDRGNTEAFF. Written as DNA, the CDR3 is TGTGCCAGCAGTTCGCAACGGGACAGGGGGAACACTGAAGCTTTCTTT.

On this clonotype: A clone one base away is much larger, so this may be a read error. The V gene is TRBV6-2 or TRBV6-3, the J gene TRBJ2-7; TRBD1 aligns across 8 bases. The CDR3 length is 15 residues. Germline V gene data show CDR1 as MNHEY and CDR2 as SVGEGT. The CDR3 DNA reads TGTGTCAGCAGTTCCGCGGACAGGGTCCTTCAGAGGCAGTACTTC. This gives the protein CVSSSADRVLQRQYF.

V gene TRBV20-1 combines with J gene TRBJ2-1; D is possibly TRBD2 (5 bases). V shed 0 bases and J shed 1 base, with 10 bases lying between them. The CDR3 sequence is 15 residues long. Germline V gene data show CDR1 as DFQATT and CDR2 as SNEGSKA (reference sequence). The CDR3 loop is CSARDLEGSYNEQFF. The DNA of the CDR3 is TGCAGTGCTAGAGATCTCGAGGGTTCCTACAATGAGCAGTTCTTC.

Remarks on this clonotype: A much larger clone differs by one base, so this may be a read error. The J gene is TRBJ2-1, the V gene TRBV20-1, with TRBD2 as a possible D gene (5 bases). The CDR3 loop spans 14 amino acids. CDR1 DFQATT and CDR2 SNEGSKA come from the germline V gene (reference sequence). Trimming left V 1 base short and J 4 bases short, with 11 bases between. The CDR3 region has the DNA TGCAGTGCTAGAGCCAGTGGGGAGTACAATGAGCAGTTCTTC. It is translated as CSARASGEYNEQFF.

V is TRBV20-1 and J is TRBJ2-7; 7 nucleotides align to TRBD1. The CDR3 has 16 amino acids. V shed 6 bases, J shed 0 bases, and the junction held 14 bases outside the gene matches. Germline CDR1 is DFQATT and CDR2 is SNEGSKA (reference sequence). The CDR3 bases are TGCAGTGCCCTTATACGCCGGGACAGCAGCTCCTACGAGCAGTACTTC. This gives the protein CSALIRRDSSSYEQYF.

This clonotype was counted ten times or more. V gene TRBV20-1 combines with J gene TRBJ2-7, with D possibly being TRBD1 (5 bases). This CDR3 is 12 amino acids long. Looked up from germline, CDR1 is DFQATT and CDR2 is SNEGSKA (reference sequence). Between the trimmed V and J ends, which lost 1 base and 3 bases, there was a span of 7 bases. CDR3: CSARADNYEQYF. Here the CDR3 DNA reads TGCAGTGCTAGAGCGGACAACTACGAGCAGTACTTC.

The gene calls are TRBV30 and TRBJ1-1, with a possible D match to TRBD1 (5 bases). Germline CDR1 reads GTSNPN; CDR2 reads SVGIG (reference sequence). V was clipped by 0 bases and J by 2 bases, with 10 bases between them. The CDR3 consists of 14 residues. The CDR3 DNA is TGTGCCTGGAGTGTATCCAGGGTAAACACTGAAGCTTTCTTT. It translates to CAWSVSRVNTEAFF.

This clonotype was counted once. The chain carries TRBV6-5 and TRBJ2-5; TRBD1 matches at 9 bases. The J call may be faulty, since TRBJ2-7 better matches the DNA end. The CDR3 consists of 17 residues. Germline CDR1 MNHEY, CDR2 SVGAGI. The CDR3 coding sequence is TGTGCCAGCAGTTACGCCTACCCGGGACAGGGAGGGTACGAGCAGTACTTC. This encodes CASSYAYPGQGGYEQYF.

The genes are TRBV30 and TRBJ1-4; 8 nucleotides agree with TRBD1. V shed 2 bases and J 8 bases; nucleotides not matched to a gene: 7. CDR1 GTSNPN and CDR2 SVGIG come from the germline V gene (reference sequence). The CDR3 length is 14 residues. CDR3 region: CAWSRTGYWEKLFF. CDR3 nucleotides: TGTGCCTGGAGTAGGACAGGGTATTGGGAAAAACTGTTTTTT.

This clonotype was picked up a small number of times. The chain combines TRBV20-1 with TRBJ1-1; no clear D gene. With 1 base removed from V and 1 base from J, the gap between germline ends came to 10 bases. CDR1 and CDR2 (germline): DFQATT, SNEGSKA (reference sequence). The CDR3 is made up of 14 amino acids. The CDR3 bases are TGCAGTGCTAGAGCGACATTGGGGAACACTGAAGCTTTCTTT. Its protein product is CSARATLGNTEAFF.

Remarks on this clonotype: A much larger clone differs by one base, so this may be a read error. The genes are TRBV5-1 and TRBJ2-6, with D possibly being TRBD1 or TRBD2 (5 bases each). CDR3 size: 11 residues. The V gene's germline CDR1 is SGHRS and CDR2 YFSETQ. The germline V and J ends were trimmed by 9 bases and 14 bases, with 15 bases remaining between them. The DNA of the CDR3 is TGCGCCAACAGTGGGGACGGGATCCTGACTTTC. It translates to CANSGDGILTF.

CDR3 coding DNA: TGTGCCAGCAGGGCCGGCGATTCACCCCTCCACTTT. Translation gives CASRAGDSPLHF. This chain connects TRBV12-3 or TRBV12-4 to TRBJ1-6; D unclear. The CDR3 has 12 amino acids. Trimming stripped 6 bases from V and 8 bases from J, with 8 bases between.

This clonotype appeared many times. The V gene is TRBV3-1, the J gene TRBJ1-2; 8 positions match TRBD1. Germline loops: CDR1 LGHDT, CDR2 YNNKEL (reference sequence). The CDR3 covers 14 residues. V was clipped by 3 bases and J by 8 bases; unmatched bases: 8. The CDR3 DNA reads TGTGCCAGCAGCCACAGACAGGGGTTCGAAGGCTACACCTTC. Residues: CASSHRQGFEGYTF.

This clonotype was found many times. The chain couples TRBV15 to TRBJ2-5; a possible D gene is TRBD2 (5 bases). CDR1 LNHNV and CDR2 YYDKDF come from the germline V gene (reference sequence). The CDR3 has 17 amino acids. Trimming left V 1 base short and J 3 bases short, with 18 bases between. The CDR3 bases are TGTGCCACCAGCAGAGCTGGCGGCCGGGGAAAAGAAGAGACCCAGTACTTC. Encoded protein: CATSRAGGRGKEETQYF.

This clonotype was observed at least ten times. The rearrangement joins TRBV6-6 to TRBJ1-2; no reliable D call. The V gene lost 2 bases and the J gene lost 0 bases, with 16 bases spanning the gap. In germline, CDR1 is MNHNY, CDR2 SVGAGI (reference sequence). The length of the CDR3 is 17 residues. For the CDR3, the DNA is TGTGCCAGCAGTTACAATAGCGTATCGGCGACTAACTATGGCTACACCTTC. Translation gives CASSYNSVSATNYGYTF.